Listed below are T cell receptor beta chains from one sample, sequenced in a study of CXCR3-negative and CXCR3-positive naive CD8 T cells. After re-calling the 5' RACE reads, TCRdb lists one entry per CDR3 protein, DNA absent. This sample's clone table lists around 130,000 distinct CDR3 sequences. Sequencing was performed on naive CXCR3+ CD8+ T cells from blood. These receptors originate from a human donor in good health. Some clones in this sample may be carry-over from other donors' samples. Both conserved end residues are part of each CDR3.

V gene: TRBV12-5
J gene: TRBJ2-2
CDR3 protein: CASATPAGAQGTGELFF

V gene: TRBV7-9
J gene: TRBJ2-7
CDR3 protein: CASSFGRYEQYF

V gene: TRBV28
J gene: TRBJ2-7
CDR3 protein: CASIYGPGLNDEQYF

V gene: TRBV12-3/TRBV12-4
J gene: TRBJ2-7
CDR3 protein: CASSLDMGYEQYF

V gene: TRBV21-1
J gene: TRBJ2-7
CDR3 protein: CASSKRRAGISYEQYF

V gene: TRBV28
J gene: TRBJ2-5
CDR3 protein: CASSLRREGFQETQYF

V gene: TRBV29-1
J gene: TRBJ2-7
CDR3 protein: CSVRTGSHEQYF

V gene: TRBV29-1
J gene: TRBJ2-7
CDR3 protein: CSVEVYGEQYF

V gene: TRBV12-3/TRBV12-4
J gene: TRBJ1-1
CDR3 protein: CASSFTNTEAFF

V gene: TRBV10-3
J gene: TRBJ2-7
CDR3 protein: CASGPGQSSYEQYF

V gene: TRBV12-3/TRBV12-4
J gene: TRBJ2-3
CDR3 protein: CASSLAPDRVDTQYF

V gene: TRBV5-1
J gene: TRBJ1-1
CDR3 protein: CASSLEGTWIGEMNTEAFF

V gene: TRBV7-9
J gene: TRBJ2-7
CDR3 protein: CASGTLTFYGQYF

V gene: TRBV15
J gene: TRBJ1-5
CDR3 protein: CATSLTSGNQPQHF

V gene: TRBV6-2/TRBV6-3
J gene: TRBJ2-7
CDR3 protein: CASSPDRGWEQYF

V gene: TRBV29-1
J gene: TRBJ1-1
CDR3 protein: CSGRGPGHEGATEAFF

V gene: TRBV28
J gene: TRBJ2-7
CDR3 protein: CASSLSRRQGEFEQYF

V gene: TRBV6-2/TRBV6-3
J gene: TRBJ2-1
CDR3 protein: CASTQYPRGLNEQFF

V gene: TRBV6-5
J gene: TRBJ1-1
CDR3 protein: CASSSRRDTEAFF

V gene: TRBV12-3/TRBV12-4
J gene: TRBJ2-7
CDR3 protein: CASREQGNPPYEQYF

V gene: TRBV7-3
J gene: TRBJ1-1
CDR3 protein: CASSLGTGDNTEAFF

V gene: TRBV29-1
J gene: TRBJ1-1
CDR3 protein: CSVDGWGRTEAFF

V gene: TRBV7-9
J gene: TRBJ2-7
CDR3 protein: CASSSAPGEQYF

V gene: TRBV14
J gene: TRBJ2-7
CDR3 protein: CASRETGTYEQYF

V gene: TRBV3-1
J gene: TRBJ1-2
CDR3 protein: CASSQFAGDGADYGYTF

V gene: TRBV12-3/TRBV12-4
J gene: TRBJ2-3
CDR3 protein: CASSRDRGTDTQYF

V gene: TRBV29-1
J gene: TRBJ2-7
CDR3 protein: CSVELRTSYEQYF